The rows below give T cell receptor beta chains drawn from one sample of a study of OX40 agonist ivuxolimab in advanced cancers. Libraries were prepared by immunoSEQ multiplex PCR; TCRdb keeps only in-frame clonotypes and omits some of them. The sample lists about 63,000 clones, about 89% occurring once. The input for sequencing was CD4+ or CD8+ T cells sorted from blood, taken in a trial of the OX40 agonist ivuxolimab. These receptors were collected from an adult with an advanced solid tumor such as melanoma, head and neck, liver or kidney cancer. Both conserved end residues are part of each CDR3. Fields, in order: clone size, V gene, D gene, J gene, CDR3 protein, CDR3 DNA. A D gene is named only where the DNA matches it firmly. The size of a clone is reported for some rows only, either as once, few or many, or as a class for expanded clones.

>.|TRBV4-1|.|TRBJ2-2
CASSQDRPVNTGELFF
TGCGCCAGCAGCCAAGATCGTCCCGTTAACACCGGGGAGCTGTTTTTT
>.|TRBV13|TRBD1|TRBJ2-7
CASSTDRGDEQYF
TGTGCCAGCAGCACGGACAGGGGAGACGAGCAGTACTTC
>once|TRBV27|TRBD1|TRBJ1-2
CASSPGQGTYYGYTF
TGTGCCAGCAGCCCGGGACAGGGAACTTACTATGGCTACACCTTC
>.|TRBV11-2|.|TRBJ1-2
CASSTISGNYGYTF
TGTGCCAGCAGTACGATCTCAGGAAACTATGGCTACACCTTC
>.|TRBV28|TRBD1|TRBJ2-3
CASSSMTGTDTQYF
TGTGCCAGCAGTTCAATGACAGGGACAGATACGCAGTATTTT
>.|TRBV7-2|.|TRBJ2-7
CASSSKLGANAIVFYEQYF
TGTGCCAGCAGCTCTAAGTTGGGTGCGAACGCCATAGTCTTCTACGAGCAGTACTTC
>.|TRBV7-8|.|TRBJ2-7
CASSLGTGIYEQYF
TGTGCCAGCAGCTTAGGAACAGGAATCTACGAGCAGTACTTC
>.|TRBV19|.|TRBJ1-1
CASSILGNTEAFF
TGTGCCAGTAGTATTTTGGGGAACACTGAAGCTTTCTTT
>.|TRBV16|.|TRBJ1-3
CASSQLYGIVQDYGNTIYF
TGTGCCAGCAGCCAATTATATGGGATCGTACAGGACTATGGAAACACCATATATTTT
>.|TRBV27|.|TRBJ1-5
CASSLELMGNQPQHF
TGTGCCAGCAGTTTAGAGTTGATGGGTAATCAGCCCCAGCATTTT
>.|TRBV19|TRBD2|TRBJ2-1
CASSQSGGVSYNEQFF
TGTGCCAGTAGCCAAAGCGGGGGGGTGTCCTACAATGAGCAGTTCTTC
>.|TRBV19|.|TRBJ1-1
CASSPATLTMNTEAFF
TGTGCCAGTAGTCCCGCAACGCTCACCATGAACACTGAAGCTTTCTTT
>.|TRBV9|TRBD1|TRBJ2-5
CASSGRQGYYVGTFETQYF
TGTGCCAGCAGCGGGCGACAGGGATATTACGTGGGAACGTTCGAGACCCAGTACTTC
>.|TRBV19|TRBD1|TRBJ1-2
CASSPTRDRGPLGYGYTF
TGTGCCAGTAGTCCCACGCGGGACAGGGGGCCCCTTGGCTATGGCTACACCTTC
>.|TRBV19|.|TRBJ2-1
CASSIVGQLWTEQFF
TGTGCCAGTAGTATAGTGGGCCAACTATGGACTGAGCAGTTCTTC
>.|TRBV28|.|TRBJ2-7
CASSFRPYEQYF
TGTGCCAGCAGTTTCCGTCCCTACGAGCAGTACTTC
>.|TRBV15|TRBD2|TRBJ2-6
CATSREAGAGANVLTF
TGTGCCACCAGCAGAGAGGCGGGGGCTGGGGCCAACGTCCTGACTTTC
>.|TRBV6-6|.|TRBJ2-1
CASSYPTGGAYEQFF
TGTGCCAGCAGTTACCCCACAGGGGGGGCTTATGAGCAGTTCTTC
>.|TRBV27|.|TRBJ1-2
CASRIVAAGNYGYTF
TGTGCCAGTCGGATAGTGGCAGCTGGTAACTATGGCTACACCTTC
>few|TRBV5-6|.|TRBJ1-6
CASSTRRGYNSPLHF
TGTGCCAGCAGCACGCGCAGGGGTTATAATTCACCCCTCCACTTT
>once|TRBV6-5|TRBD1|TRBJ2-7
CASSFGQGALEQYF
TGTGCCAGCAGTTTCGGACAGGGGGCACTCGAGCAGTACTTC
>few|TRBV10-1|.|TRBJ2-7
CARYEQYF
TGCGCCAGGTACGAGCAGTACTTC
>.|TRBV5-4|.|TRBJ2-3
CASSDQGTGTDTQYF
TGTGCCAGCAGTGATCAGGGGACCGGCACAGATACGCAGTATTTT
>once|TRBV5-6|.|TRBJ1-1
CASSFGRLAEAFF
TGTGCCAGCAGCTTCGGCAGGCTAGCTGAAGCTTTCTTT
>.|TRBV5-1|.|TRBJ2-3
CASSLGRGTTDTQYF
TGCGCCAGCAGCTTGGGTCGAGGGACGACAGATACGCAGTATTTT
>once|TRBV28|.|TRBJ1-2
CASSSSLGAGVGYTF
TGTGCCAGCAGCTCCTCACTTGGGGCAGGGGTTGGCTACACCTTC
>.|TRBV5-4|TRBD2|TRBJ2-3
CASSRLAGVTDTQYF
TGTGCCAGCAGCCGACTAGCGGGAGTTACAGATACGCAGTATTTT
>.|TRBV7-8|.|TRBJ2-1
CASSLGYNEQFF
TGTGCCAGCAGCTTAGGCTACAATGAGCAGTTCTTC
>.|TRBV28|.|TRBJ1-1
CASSLRVGEAFF
TGTGCCAGCAGCCTCAGGGTGGGTGAAGCTTTCTTT
>.|TRBV28|.|TRBJ2-7
CASSFRGGLRSYEQYF
TGTGCCAGCAGTTTCAGGGGGGGGCTGCGCTCCTACGAGCAGTACTTC
>.|TRBV4-2|.|TRBJ2-7
CASSQGTTGRFYEQYF
TGTGCCAGCAGCCAAGGGACGACAGGCCGGTTCTACGAGCAGTACTTC
>.|TRBV9|.|TRBJ2-7
CASSVAIGTASYEQYF
TGTGCCAGCAGCGTAGCTATCGGGACGGCGTCCTACGAGCAGTACTTC
>.|TRBV28|TRBD1|TRBJ2-3
CASQGVAPPDTQYF
TGTGCCAGCCAGGGGGTGGCTCCCCCAGATACGCAGTATTTT
>.|TRBV4-3|TRBD1|TRBJ2-1
CASSPTGENEQFF
TGCGCCAGCAGCCCGACAGGGGAGAATGAGCAGTTCTTC
>.|TRBV27|TRBD1|TRBJ2-1
CATSTGDSYNEQFF
TGTGCCACCTCTACAGGGGATTCCTACAATGAGCAGTTCTTC
>.|TRBV7-2|.|TRBJ2-2
CASSDFGRSNTGELFF
TGTGCCAGCAGCGATTTCGGGCGTTCGAACACCGGGGAGCTGTTTTTT
>.|TRBV13|.|TRBJ1-5
CASSLRDNQPQHF
TGTGCCAGCAGCTTAAGGGATAATCAGCCCCAGCATTTT
>.|TRBV28|.|TRBJ2-1
CASSLRQDNEQFF
TGTGCCAGCAGTTTACGACAGGACAATGAGCAGTTCTTC
>few|TRBV14|.|TRBJ2-1
CASSQDPSGSFYNEQFF
TGTGCCAGCAGCCAAGACCCGAGCGGAAGTTTCTACAATGAGCAGTTCTTC
>.|TRBV7-9|TRBD1|TRBJ2-7
CASSVLGQGTYEQYF
TGTGCCAGCAGCGTTTTAGGACAGGGTACCTACGAGCAGTACTTC
>.|TRBV27|.|TRBJ2-6
CASSSWQGPAGANVLTF
TGTGCCAGCAGTTCTTGGCAGGGACCGGCTGGGGCCAACGTCCTGACTTTC
>.|TRBV11-2|.|TRBJ2-7
CASSLGSSTGDEQYF
TGTGCCAGCAGCTTAGGATCCTCCACGGGGGACGAGCAGTACTTC
>.|TRBV9|.|TRBJ2-1
CASSGLGNEQFF
TGTGCCAGCAGCGGTCTGGGGAATGAGCAGTTCTTC
>.|TRBV13|.|TRBJ2-5
CASSFRRASQETQYF
TGTGCCAGCAGCTTCAGGCGGGCCAGCCAAGAGACCCAGTACTTC
>medium-sized|TRBV7-9|.|TRBJ1-4
CASSSVQGFGEKLFF
TGTGCCAGCAGCTCAGTCCAGGGCTTTGGTGAAAAACTGTTTTTT
>once|TRBV7-9|.|TRBJ2-1
CASSLGSGVVLYEQFF
TGTGCCAGCAGCTTAGGTTCCGGGGTTGTACTATATGAGCAGTTCTTC
>.|TRBV27|.|TRBJ1-3
CASSFTGSGNTIYF
TGTGCCAGCAGTTTTACAGGGTCCGGAAACACCATATATTTT
>.|TRBV28|.|TRBJ1-3
CASSLGRGRNTIYF
TGTGCCAGCAGTTTAGGCAGGGGTCGAAACACCATATATTTT
>.|TRBV19|TRBD1|TRBJ1-2
CASSHMSDRADGYTF
TGTGCCAGTAGTCATATGTCGGACAGGGCGGATGGCTACACCTTC
>.|TRBV4-3|.|TRBJ2-5
CASSQGARGRWGETQYF
TGCGCCAGCAGCCAAGGAGCCCGGGGCAGGTGGGGGGAGACCCAGTACTTC
>.|TRBV5-3|.|TRBJ2-5
CARSSPPSGQFLEETQYF
TGTGCCAGAAGCTCCCCCCCCTCCGGACAGTTTTTGGAAGAGACCCAGTACTTC
>few|TRBV5-8|.|TRBJ1-5
CASSLSTVNQPQHF
TGTGCCAGCAGCTTGTCGACAGTCAATCAGCCCCAGCATTTT
>.|TRBV27|TRBD1|TRBJ2-7
CASSPTGGEQYF
TGTGCCAGCAGTCCAACAGGGGGCGAGCAGTACTTC
>.|TRBV7-9|.|TRBJ2-1
CASSPGGAGDGREQFF
TGTGCCAGCAGCCCAGGGGGAGCGGGAGATGGCCGGGAGCAGTTCTTC
>.|TRBV2|.|TRBJ2-1
CARTRGAEYNEQFF
TGTGCCAGAACTCGGGGGGCCGAATACAATGAGCAGTTCTTC
>.|TRBV6-1|.|TRBJ2-1
CASSEAPHNEQFF
TGTGCCAGCAGTGAAGCGCCCCACAATGAGCAGTTCTTC